A single sample gave rise to the 18 T cell receptor beta chains below, sequenced in a study of CD8+ T cells in alopecia areata. This sample's treatment: oral pan-JAK inhibitor, 5-10 mg twice daily. Sequencing used cDNA as its template, made by extracting RNA and reverse transcribing it. The data were produced by immunoSEQ multiplex PCR, yet TCRdb's version contains in-frame clones alone and is incomplete. The sample carries more than 200,000 clones, under 70% recorded once. Sequencing used CD4+ T cells sorted from blood, obtained at week 4, from a patient treated with tofacitinib. Receptors originate from a human donor with alopecia areata.

This clone was detected only a few times. J is TRBJ1-5 and V is TRBV19; possible D gene TRBD1, 5 bases. The V end lost 8 bases, the J end lost 4 bases, and 15 bases lay between the germline ends. Germline values: CDR1 LNHDA, CDR2 SQIVND (reference sequence). The CDR3 has 14 amino acids. The CDR3 coding sequence is TGTGCCAGTCACCTCTGGGGGAAAAATCAGCCCCAGCATTTT. Translating gives CASHLWGKNQPQHF. Supplemented by reference TRBV19 and TRBJ1-5, the full variable domain reads DGGITQSPKYLFRKEGQNVTLSCEQNLNHDAMYWYRQDPGQGLRLIYYSQIVNDFQKGDIAEGYSVSREKKESFPLTVTSAQKNPTAFYLCASHLWGKNQPQHFGDGTRLSIL.

The sample holds a few counts of this clone. The V and J genes are TRBV30 and TRBJ1-1; no reliable D call. The V gene lost 4 bases and the J gene lost 1 base, with 13 bases spanning the gap. The V gene's germline CDR1 is GTSNPN and CDR2 SVGIG (reference sequence). CDR3 size: 14 residues. This chain's CDR3 is CAWNNGRRNTEAFF. The CDR3 DNA reads TGTGCCTGGAATAACGGGAGAAGGAACACTGAAGCTTTCTTT. Full variable domain (missing parts from reference TRBV30 and TRBJ1-1): SQTIHQWPATLVQPVGSPLSLECTVEGTSNPNLYWYRQAAGRGLQLLFYSVGIGQISSEVPQNLSASRPQDRQFILSSKKLLLSDSGFYLCAWNNGRRNTEAFFGQGTRLTVV.

The chain uses TRBV29-1 and TRBJ1-5; 7 bases match TRBD1. The CDR3 runs to 13 residues. Germline V gene lookup returns CDR1 SQVTM and CDR2 ANQGSEA. V gave up 4 bases and J gave up 4 bases; unmatched junction bases: 4. CDR3 sequence reads: CSVAGTENQPQHF. The CDR3 DNA reads as TGCAGCGTTGCGGGGACAGAGAATCAGCCCCAGCATTTT.

This rearrangement joins TRBV2 to TRBJ2-1, with D maybe TRBD1 (5 bases). CDR3 size: 13 residues. The germline gives CDR1 SNHLY, CDR2 FYNNEI. Trimming cost V 4 bases and J 9 bases, with 13 bases left between them. This CDR3 reads CASSARQLVEQFF. The DNA of the CDR3 is TGTGCCAGCAGTGCACGACAGCTGGTTGAGCAGTTCTTC.

The V call is TRBV27, the J call TRBJ1-2; possible D gene TRBD1, 6 bases. The CDR3 loop spans 13 amino acids. CDR1 MNHEY and CDR2 SMNVEV come from the germline V gene (reference sequence). With 5 bases removed from V and 7 bases from J, the gap between germline ends came to 14 bases. In DNA, the CDR3 is TGTGCCAGCAGTCCCACAGGGAGCGGTGGCTACACCTTC. It codes for CASSPTGSGGYTF.

The chain is built from TRBV7-3 and TRBJ1-2; 10 positions agree with TRBD1. The V and J ends lost 4 bases and 7 bases, in that order; junction bases with no gene match: 3. The CDR3 covers 13 residues. CDR1 is SGHTA, CDR2 FQGTGA, per germline. The CDR3 nucleotides are TGTGCCAGCAGCTCCGGACAGGGGGGTGGCTACACCTTC. Its translation: CASSSGQGGGYTF.

This clone was detected only once. This chain connects TRBV5-1 to TRBJ2-5; D is ambiguous. The CDR3 covers 14 residues. Germline CDR1 SGHRS, CDR2 YFSETQ. The V gene lost 0 bases and the J gene lost 2 bases, with 8 bases spanning the gap. The CDR3 sequence is CASSLGHQQETQYF. The CDR3 coding sequence is TGCGCCAGCAGCTTGGGACATCAACAAGAGACCCAGTACTTC.

This clone was counted between two and nine times. This rearrangement joins TRBV27 to TRBJ1-1; a possible D gene is TRBD1 (6 bases). The CDR3 totals 16 residues. V was shortened by 3 bases and J by 0 bases, with 14 bases between the two germline ends. Germline V gene lookup returns CDR1 MNHEY and CDR2 SMNVEV (reference sequence). The CDR3 sequence: CASSFRKGGMNTEAFF. The CDR3 nucleotides read TGTGCCAGCAGTTTCAGGAAGGGGGGGATGAACACTGAAGCTTTCTTT.

V gene TRBV4-3 combines with J gene TRBJ1-5; no clear D gene. The germline V and J ends were trimmed by 0 bases and 10 bases, with 28 bases remaining between them. This CDR3 is built from 19 residues. Germline CDR1 is LGHNA and CDR2 is YSLEER. CDR3 DNA sequence: TGCGCCAGCAGCCAAGATAGGACGCGGGCAGGCAAGGGTCTTGTACCCCAGCATTTT. It codes for CASSQDRTRAGKGLVPQHF.

Comments on this clone: The junction shows a germline mismatch at one end, possibly a read error. CDR3 bases: TGTGCCAACAGCGTAGAGAGGGGCGTGGTGCAAGAGACCCAGTACTTC. Residues: CANSVERGVVQETQYF. The V call is TRBV9, the J call TRBJ2-5, with D perhaps assigned TRBD1 or TRBD2 (5 bases each). This CDR3 comprises 16 residues. Germline loops: CDR1 SGDLS, CDR2 YYNGEE.

The V call is TRBV4-1, the J call TRBJ2-5; maybe TRBD2 (6 bases). CDR3 size: 15 residues. V was pared by 1 base and J by 0 bases, with 9 bases between. Per the germline V gene, CDR1 is MGHRA and CDR2 is YSYEKL. CDR3 nucleotide sequence: TGCGCCAGCAGCCAAGCCGGGACTTACCAAGAGACCCAGTACTTC. Protein sequence: CASSQAGTYQETQYF.

This clone has a handful of counts. The chain uses TRBV2 and TRBJ1-5, with a possible D match to TRBD1 (6 bases). CDR1 is SNHLY, CDR2 FYNNEI, per germline. V shed 5 bases and J shed 3 bases, with 11 bases lying between them. This CDR3 has 14 amino acids. CDR3: CASSPDSFNQPQHF. In DNA, the CDR3 is TGTGCCAGCAGTCCGGACAGCTTCAATCAGCCCCAGCATTTT.

The genes are TRBV27 and TRBJ2-3, with 7 bases that match TRBD2. V shed 5 bases and J 1 base; nucleotides not matched to a gene: 9. The CDR3 runs to 16 residues. Germline V gene lookup returns CDR1 MNHEY and CDR2 SMNVEV (reference sequence). The CDR3 region is CASSPHPLAGTDTQYF. In nucleotides, the CDR3 is TGTGCCAGCAGTCCACACCCGCTAGCGGGCACAGATACGCAGTATTTT.

This clone was counted a single time. The gene calls are TRBV6-6 and TRBJ2-7, with no clear D. The CDR3 has 13 amino acids. The ends were cut back, 2 bases at V and 6 bases at J, with 11 bases in the middle. Germline V gives CDR1 MNHNY, CDR2 SVGAGI (reference sequence). In DNA, the CDR3 is TGTGCCAGCAGTTACCCCCCTATAGGCGAGCAGTACTTC. Protein product: CASSYPPIGEQYF.

This clone turned up a few times. J is TRBJ2-3 and V is TRBV5-1; TRBD2 aligns across 7 bases. V dropped 3 bases and J dropped 2; count of bases not matched to a gene: 3. Germline lookup yields CDR1 SGHRS and CDR2 YFSETQ. This CDR3 contains 14 residues. The CDR3: CASSSGTNTDTQYF. DNA for the CDR3: TGCGCCAGCAGCTCCGGGACTAACACAGATACGCAGTATTTT. The full variable domain, completed using reference TRBV5-1 and TRBJ2-3, is KAGVTQTPRYLIKTRGQQVTLSCSPISGHRSVSWYQQTPGQGLQFLFEYFSETQRNKGNFPGRFSGRQFSNSRSEMNVSTLELGDSALYLCASSSGTNTDTQYFGPGTRLTVL.

The chain has TRBV29-1 and TRBJ1-1; the match to TRBD1 covers 12 bases. The CDR3 is 15 amino acids. Germline lookup yields CDR1 SQVTM and CDR2 ANQGSEA. The J segment lost 7 bases and the V segment lost 6 bases, leaving 12 bases of the junction unmatched. The CDR3 nucleotides are TGCAGCGTCGCGGGGACAGGGGGCAGTGGCCTTGAAGCTTTCTTT. Amino acids: CSVAGTGGSGLEAFF.

This clone was picked up a small number of times. Other DNA sequences of this sample code for an identical CDR3. V is TRBV11-2 and J is TRBJ2-2; D remains unclear. The CDR3 is 12 amino acids. Between the trimmed V and J ends, which lost 5 bases and 1 base, there was a span of 2 bases. From germline, CDR1 is SGHAT and CDR2 FQNNGV. CDR3 amino acids: CASSLNTGELFF. CDR3 nucleotides: TGTGCCAGCAGCCTGAACACCGGGGAGCTGTTTTTT.

The rearrangement joins TRBV4-2 to TRBJ1-5; the D is unclear. The germline V gene has CDR1 LGHNA and CDR2 YNFKEQ. The CDR3 runs 14 residues. Trimming pared 0 bases from V and 5 bases from J, leaving 8 bases between. The CDR3 here is CASSQDPTDQPQHF. Here the CDR3 DNA reads TGTGCCAGCAGCCAAGATCCCACGGATCAGCCCCAGCATTTT.